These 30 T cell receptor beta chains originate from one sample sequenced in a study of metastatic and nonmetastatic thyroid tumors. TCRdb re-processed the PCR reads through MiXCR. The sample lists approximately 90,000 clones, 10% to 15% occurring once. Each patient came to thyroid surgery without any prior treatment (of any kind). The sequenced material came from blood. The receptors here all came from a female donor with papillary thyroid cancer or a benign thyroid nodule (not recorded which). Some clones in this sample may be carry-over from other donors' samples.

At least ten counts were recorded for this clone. This CDR3 is CASSEAGGSADTQYF. The CDR3 DNA reads as TGTGCCAGCAGTGAAGCAGGGGGCAGCGCAGATACGCAGTATTTT. The chain joins TRBV6-4 to TRBJ2-3, with 8 bases that match TRBD1. The V and J ends lost 3 bases and 4 bases, in that order; junction bases with no gene match: 6. CDR1 is MRHNA, CDR2 SNTAGT, per germline. There are 15 residues in the CDR3.

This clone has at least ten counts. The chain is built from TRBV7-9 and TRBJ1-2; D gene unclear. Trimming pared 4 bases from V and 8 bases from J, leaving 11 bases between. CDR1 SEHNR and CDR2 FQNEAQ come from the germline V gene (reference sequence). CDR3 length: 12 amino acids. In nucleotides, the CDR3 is TGTGCCAGCAGCTCATGGGCAGTCGGCTACACCTTC. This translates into CASSSWAVGYTF.

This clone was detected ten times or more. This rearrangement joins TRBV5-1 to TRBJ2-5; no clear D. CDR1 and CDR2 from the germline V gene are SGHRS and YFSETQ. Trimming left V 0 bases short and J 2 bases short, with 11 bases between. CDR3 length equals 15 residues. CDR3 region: CASSLGQVLQETQYF. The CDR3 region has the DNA TGCGCCAGCAGCTTGGGTCAGGTACTACAAGAGACCCAGTACTTC.

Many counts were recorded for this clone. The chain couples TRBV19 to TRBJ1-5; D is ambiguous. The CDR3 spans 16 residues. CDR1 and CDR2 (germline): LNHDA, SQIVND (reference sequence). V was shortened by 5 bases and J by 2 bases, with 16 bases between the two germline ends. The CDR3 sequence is CASSGRRRHGNQPQHF. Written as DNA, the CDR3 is TGTGCCAGTAGTGGTCGTAGGAGGCATGGCAATCAGCCCCAGCATTTT. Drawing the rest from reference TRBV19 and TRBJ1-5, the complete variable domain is DGGITQSPKYLFRKEGQNVTLSCEQNLNHDAMYWYRQDPGQGLRLIYYSQIVNDFQKGDIAEGYSVSREKKESFPLTVTSAQKNPTAFYLCASSGRRRHGNQPQHFGDGTRLSIL.

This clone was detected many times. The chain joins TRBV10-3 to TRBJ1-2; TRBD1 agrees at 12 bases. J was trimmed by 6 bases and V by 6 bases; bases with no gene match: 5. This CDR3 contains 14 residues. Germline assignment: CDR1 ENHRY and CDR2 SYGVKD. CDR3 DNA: TGTGCCATCAGCGGGACAGGGGGCCGTGATGGCTACACCTTC. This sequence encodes CAISGTGGRDGYTF.

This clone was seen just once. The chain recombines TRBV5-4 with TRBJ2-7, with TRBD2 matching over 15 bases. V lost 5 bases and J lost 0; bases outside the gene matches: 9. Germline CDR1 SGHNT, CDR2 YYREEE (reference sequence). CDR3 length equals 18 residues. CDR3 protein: CASRLLGLAGGSSYEQYF. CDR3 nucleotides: TGTGCCAGCAGATTACTAGGACTAGCGGGAGGGAGCTCCTACGAGCAGTACTTC.

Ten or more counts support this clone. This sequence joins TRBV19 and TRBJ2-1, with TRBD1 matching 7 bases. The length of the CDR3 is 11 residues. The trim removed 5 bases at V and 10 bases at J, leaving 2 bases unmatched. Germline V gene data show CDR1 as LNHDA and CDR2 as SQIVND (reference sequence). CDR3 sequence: CASSQGGEQFF. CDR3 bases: TGTGCCAGTAGTCAAGGGGGCGAGCAGTTCTTC.

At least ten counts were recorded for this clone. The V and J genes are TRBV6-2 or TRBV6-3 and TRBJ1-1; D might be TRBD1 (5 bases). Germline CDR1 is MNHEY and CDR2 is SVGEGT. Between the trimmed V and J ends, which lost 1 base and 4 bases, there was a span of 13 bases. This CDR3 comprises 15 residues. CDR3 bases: TGTGCCAGCAGTTACTTTCAGGACGGGGGCACTGAAGCTTTCTTT. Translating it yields CASSYFQDGGTEAFF.

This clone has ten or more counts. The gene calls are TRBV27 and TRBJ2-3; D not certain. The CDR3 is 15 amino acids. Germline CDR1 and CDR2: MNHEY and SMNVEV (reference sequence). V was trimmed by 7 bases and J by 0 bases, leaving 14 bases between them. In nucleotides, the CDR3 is TGTGCCAGCACCAGATGGGGAACTAGCACAGATACGCAGTATTTT. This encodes CASTRWGTSTDTQYF.

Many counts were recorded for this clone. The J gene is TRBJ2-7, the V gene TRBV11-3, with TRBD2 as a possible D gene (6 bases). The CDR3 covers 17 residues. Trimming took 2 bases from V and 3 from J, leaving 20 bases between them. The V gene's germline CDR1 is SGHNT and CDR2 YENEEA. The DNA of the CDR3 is TGTGCCAGCAGCTTATACCCCGGCCCGGGCGGGGACTACGAGCAGTACTTC. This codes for CASSLYPGPGGDYEQYF. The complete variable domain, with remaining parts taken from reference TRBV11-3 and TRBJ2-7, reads EAGVVQSPRYKIIEKKQPVAFWCNPISGHNTLYWYLQNLGQGPELLIRYENEEAVDDSQLPKDRFSAERLKGVDSTLKIQPAELGDSAVYLCASSLYPGPGGDYEQYFGPGTRLTVT.

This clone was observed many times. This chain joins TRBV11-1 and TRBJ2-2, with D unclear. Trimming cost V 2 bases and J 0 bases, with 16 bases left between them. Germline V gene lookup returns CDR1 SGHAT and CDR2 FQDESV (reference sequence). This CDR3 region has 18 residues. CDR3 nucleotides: TGTGCCAGCAGCTTAATCTTGGGTCGGCACGCGAACACCGGGGAGCTGTTTTTT. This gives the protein CASSLILGRHANTGELFF.

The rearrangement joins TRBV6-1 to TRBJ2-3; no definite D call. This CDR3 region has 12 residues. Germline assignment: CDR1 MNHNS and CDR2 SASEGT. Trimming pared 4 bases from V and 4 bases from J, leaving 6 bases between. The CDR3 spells CASSGLSDTQYF. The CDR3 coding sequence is TGTGCCAGCAGTGGGCTCTCAGATACGCAGTATTTT.

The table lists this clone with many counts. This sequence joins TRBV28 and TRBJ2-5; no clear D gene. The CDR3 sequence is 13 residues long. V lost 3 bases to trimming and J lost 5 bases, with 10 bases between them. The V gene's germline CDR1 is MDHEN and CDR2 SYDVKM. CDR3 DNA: TGTGCCAGCAGTTTTGCGGCTGGGGAGACCCAGTACTTC. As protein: CASSFAAGETQYF.

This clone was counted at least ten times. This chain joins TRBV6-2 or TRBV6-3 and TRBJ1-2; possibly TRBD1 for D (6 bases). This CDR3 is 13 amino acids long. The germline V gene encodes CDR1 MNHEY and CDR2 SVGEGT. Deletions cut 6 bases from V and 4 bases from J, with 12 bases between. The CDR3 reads CASSYTGSYGYTF. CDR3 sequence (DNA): TGTGCCAGCAGCTATACAGGGAGCTATGGCTACACCTTC.

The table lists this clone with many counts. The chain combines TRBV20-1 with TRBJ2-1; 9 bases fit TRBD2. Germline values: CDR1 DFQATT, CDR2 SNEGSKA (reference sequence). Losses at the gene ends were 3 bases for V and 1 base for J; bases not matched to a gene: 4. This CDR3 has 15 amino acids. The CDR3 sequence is CSASPTSGSYNEQFF. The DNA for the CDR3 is TGCAGTGCTAGCCCGACTAGCGGATCCTACAATGAGCAGTTCTTC.

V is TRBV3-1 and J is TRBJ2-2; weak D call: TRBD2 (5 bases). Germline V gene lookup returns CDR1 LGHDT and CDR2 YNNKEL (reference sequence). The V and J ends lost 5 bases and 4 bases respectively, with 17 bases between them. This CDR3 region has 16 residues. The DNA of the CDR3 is TGTGCCAGCAGCTTCGTAGCGCACCCACTCACCGGGGAGCTGTTTTTT. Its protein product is CASSFVAHPLTGELFF.

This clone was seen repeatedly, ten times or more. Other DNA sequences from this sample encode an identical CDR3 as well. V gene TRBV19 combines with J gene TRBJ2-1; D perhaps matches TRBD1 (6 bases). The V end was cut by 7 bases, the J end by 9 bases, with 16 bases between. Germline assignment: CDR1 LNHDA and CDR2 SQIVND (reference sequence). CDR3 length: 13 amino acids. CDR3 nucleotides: TGTGCCAGTATCGACTACCCAGGGGTTGAGCAGTTCTTC. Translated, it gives CASIDYPGVEQFF.

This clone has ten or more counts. The CDR3 sequence is CASSLGSQVGTEAFF. The CDR3, as DNA: TGCGCCAGCAGCTTGGGAAGCCAGGTGGGCACTGAAGCTTTCTTT. The chain carries TRBV5-1 and TRBJ1-1, with D uncertain. This CDR3 comprises 15 residues. V was trimmed by 0 bases and J by 4 bases, leaving 13 bases between them. Germline loops: CDR1 SGHRS, CDR2 YFSETQ.

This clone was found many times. The CDR3 DNA sequence: TGCAGTGCTAGAGTTTTGGGCAAGAGCTCCTACAATGAGCAGTTCTTC. It yields the protein CSARVLGKSSYNEQFF. This chain joins TRBV20-1 and TRBJ2-1; D remains unclear. Trimming cost V 1 base and J 0 bases, with 13 bases left between them. The germline CDR1 and CDR2 sequences are DFQATT and SNEGSKA (reference sequence). CDR3 length: 16 amino acids.

This CDR3 is CASSGNKGLAGGETQYF. The CDR3 nucleotides read TGTGCCAGCAGCGGCAACAAAGGACTAGCCGGTGGGGAGACCCAGTACTTC. This chain joins TRBV9 and TRBJ2-5; TRBD2 matches 8 bases. The V segment lost 3 bases and the J segment 5 bases; nucleotides outside the gene matches: 15. The CDR3 contains 17 residues. CDR1 and CDR2 from the germline V gene are SGDLS and YYNGEE.

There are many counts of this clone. The chain's CDR3 is CASSLSRTYEQYF. The CDR3 nucleotides read TGTGCCAGCAGTTTATCGCGGACCTACGAGCAGTACTTC. The J gene is TRBJ2-7, the V gene TRBV28; D not certain. V lost 1 base, J lost 2 bases, and 6 bases lay in between. Germline CDR1 and CDR2: MDHEN and SYDVKM. The length of the CDR3 is 13 residues.

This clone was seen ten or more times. CDR3 DNA sequence: TGTGCCAGCAGCCGATGGAGGGTCGAGCAGTACTTC. This gives the protein CASSRWRVEQYF. This chain links TRBV11-3 with TRBJ2-7; D is perhaps TRBD2 (6 bases). The CDR3 consists of 12 residues. V dropped 5 bases and J dropped 6 bases, with 11 bases sitting between them. Germline V gene data show CDR1 as SGHNT and CDR2 as YENEEA.

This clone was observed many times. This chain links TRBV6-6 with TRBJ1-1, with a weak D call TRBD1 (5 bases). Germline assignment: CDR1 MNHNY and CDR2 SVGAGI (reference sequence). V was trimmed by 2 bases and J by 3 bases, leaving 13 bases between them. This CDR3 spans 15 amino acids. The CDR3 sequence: CASSYGTFKDTEAFF. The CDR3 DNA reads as TGTGCCAGCAGTTACGGGACTTTTAAGGACACTGAAGCTTTCTTT.

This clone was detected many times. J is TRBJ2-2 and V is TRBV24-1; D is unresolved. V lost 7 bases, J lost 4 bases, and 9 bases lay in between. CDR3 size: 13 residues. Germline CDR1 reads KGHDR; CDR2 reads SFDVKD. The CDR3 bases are TGTGCCACCAGCCAATTAGCCACCGGGGAGCTGTTTTTT. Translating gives CATSQLATGELFF.

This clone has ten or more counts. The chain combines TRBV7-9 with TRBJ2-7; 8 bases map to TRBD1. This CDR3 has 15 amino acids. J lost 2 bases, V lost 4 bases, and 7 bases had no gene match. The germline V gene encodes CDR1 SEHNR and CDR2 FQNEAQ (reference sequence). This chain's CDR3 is CASSSRDRPAYEQYF. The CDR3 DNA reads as TGTGCCAGCAGCTCACGGGACAGGCCAGCCTACGAGCAGTACTTC.

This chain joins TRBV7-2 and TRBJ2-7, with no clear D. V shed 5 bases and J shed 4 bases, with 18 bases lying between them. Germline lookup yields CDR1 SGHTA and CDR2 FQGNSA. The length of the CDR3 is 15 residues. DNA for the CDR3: TGTGCCAGCAGCCCTAGGGCGTACCTCGAATACGAGCAGTACTTC. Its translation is CASSPRAYLEYEQYF.

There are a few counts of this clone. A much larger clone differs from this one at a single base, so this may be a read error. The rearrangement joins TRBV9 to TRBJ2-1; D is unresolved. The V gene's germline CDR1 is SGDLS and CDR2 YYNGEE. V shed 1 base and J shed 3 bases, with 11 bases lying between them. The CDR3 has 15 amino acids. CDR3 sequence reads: CASSVNCLNYNEQFF. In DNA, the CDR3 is TGTGCCAGCAGCGTAAACTGCTTAAACTACAATGAGCAGTTCTTC.

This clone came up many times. As DNA, the CDR3 is TGCAGTGGAGTGAAGGAAGAGACCCAGTACTTC. It codes for CSGVKEETQYF. This rearrangement joins TRBV20-1 to TRBJ2-5; D gene unclear. Germline CDR1 DFQATT, CDR2 SNEGSKA (reference sequence). V gave up 7 bases and J gave up 3 bases, with 9 bases separating them. There are 11 residues in the CDR3.

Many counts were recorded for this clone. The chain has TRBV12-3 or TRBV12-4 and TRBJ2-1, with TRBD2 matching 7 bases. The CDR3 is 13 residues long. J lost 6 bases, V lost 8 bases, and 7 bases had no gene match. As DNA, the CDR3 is TGTGCCAGCCGAGCGGGGACGTTCAATGAGCAGTTCTTC. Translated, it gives CASRAGTFNEQFF.

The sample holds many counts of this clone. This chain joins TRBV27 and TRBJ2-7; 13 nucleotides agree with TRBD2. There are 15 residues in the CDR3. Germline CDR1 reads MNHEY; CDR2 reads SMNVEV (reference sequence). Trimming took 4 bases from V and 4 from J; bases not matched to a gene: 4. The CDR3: CASSSGLAGAYEQYF. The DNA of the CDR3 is TGTGCCAGCAGTTCAGGACTAGCGGGAGCGTACGAGCAGTACTTC.